The rows below give T cell receptor beta chains drawn from one sample of a study of a mutant IDH1 vaccine in newly diagnosed glioma. Antigens of these TCRs are unknown. Clones were sequenced by immunoSEQ multiplex PCR, and TCRdb holds only the in-frame ones, with some missing. The sample holds around 28,000 clones, about four fifths seen once. The sequencing used PBMCs, collected from a glioma patient whose treatment included an IDH1 peptide vaccine. The origin of the receptors is a woman in her twenties or thirties with glioma. The CDR3 runs from the conserved cysteine through the conserved F or W. Each record gives: CDR3 protein, CDR3 DNA, J gene, D gene, clone size, V gene. The D gene is left open where the match is weak. Size values are once, few and many counts, or a class for expanded clones, and some rows have none.

CASSIRRADTQYF,TGTGCCAGCAGCATCCGGCGGGCAGATACGCAGTATTTT,TRBJ2-3,-,-,TRBV7-9
CASSLTGSGNTIYF,TGTGCCAGCAGTTTGACAGGGTCTGGAAACACCATATATTTT,TRBJ1-3,TRBD1,-,TRBV27
CASSRDRDTGELFF,TGCGCCAGCAGCCGGGACAGGGACACCGGGGAGCTGTTTTTT,TRBJ2-2,TRBD1,once,TRBV5-1
CASSLAGGSPYGYTF,TGTGCCAGCAGCCTTGCAGGGGGGTCCCCCTATGGCTACACCTTC,TRBJ1-2,TRBD1,-,TRBV25-1
CASSEKRDEAFF,TGTGCCAGCAGTGAAAAAAGGGATGAAGCTTTCTTT,TRBJ1-1,-,-,TRBV2
CASSEQGAQPQHF,TGCGCCAGCAGTGAGCAGGGCGCTCAGCCCCAGCATTTT,TRBJ1-5,-,-,TRBV10-1
CSAQGTGLSYEQYF,TGCAGCGCCCAAGGGACAGGGTTAAGCTACGAGCAGTACTTC,TRBJ2-7,TRBD1,-,TRBV29-1
CASTLLGTGEGYTF,TGTGCCAGTACCTTACTGGGGACAGGGGAAGGCTACACCTTC,TRBJ1-2,TRBD1,-,TRBV19
CASSQARYNEQFF,TGTGCCAGCAGCCAAGCCCGCTACAATGAGCAGTTCTTC,TRBJ2-1,-,-,TRBV4-2
CASSLQGAVNEKLFF,TGTGCCAGCAGCCTACAGGGGGCTGTTAATGAAAAACTGTTTTTT,TRBJ1-4,TRBD1,-,TRBV5-4
CASSSDRDSYEQYF,TGTGCCAGCAGTTCCGACAGGGACTCCTACGAGCAGTACTTC,TRBJ2-7,TRBD1,-,TRBV25-1
CASSQAGYEQYF,TGCGCCAGCAGCCAAGCCGGTTACGAGCAGTACTTC,TRBJ2-7,-,-,TRBV4-1
CASSKAMWKRNTEAFF,TGTGCCAGCAGCAAAGCAATGTGGAAGCGGAACACTGAAGCTTTCTTT,TRBJ1-1,-,-,TRBV21-1
CASSGTQNEQFF,TGTGCCAGCAGCGGTACACAGAATGAGCAGTTCTTC,TRBJ2-1,-,-,TRBV5-4
CASSTLTGTGGTEAFF,TGTGCCAGCAGCACATTAACCGGGACAGGGGGCACTGAAGCTTTCTTT,TRBJ1-1,TRBD1,-,TRBV9
CASSRTGTRWSSGYTF,TGCGCCAGCAGCCGTACCGGGACGAGATGGTCGAGTGGCTACACCTTC,TRBJ1-2,-,-,TRBV5-1
CASSGGTVNGYTF,TGTGCCAGCAGTGGCGGGACTGTGAATGGCTACACCTTC,TRBJ1-2,-,-,TRBV6-5
CASRRTGTGSEQYF,TGCGCCAGCAGGCGAACCGGGACAGGGAGCGAGCAGTACTTC,TRBJ2-7,TRBD1,-,TRBV5-1
CASITRPGANYGYTF,TGTGCCAGTATCACGAGGCCGGGAGCCAACTATGGCTACACCTTC,TRBJ1-2,-,-,TRBV19
CASSSPGREQYF,TGTGCCAGCAGCTCTCCGGGTAGGGAGCAGTACTTC,TRBJ2-7,-,-,TRBV7-2
CATGTGSYEQYF,TGTGCCACGGGGACAGGGAGCTACGAGCAGTACTTC,TRBJ2-7,TRBD1,-,TRBV5-4
CASSLVGIYGYTF,TGTGCCAGCAGCCTGGTAGGGATCTATGGCTACACCTTC,TRBJ1-2,-,-,TRBV7-9
CASSGTGSLAEAFF,TGTGCCAGCAGTGGGACAGGTTCCCTCGCTGAAGCTTTCTTT,TRBJ1-1,TRBD1,-,TRBV25-1
CASRHGTGNTIYF,TGTGCCAGTAGGCACGGGACAGGAAACACCATATATTTT,TRBJ1-3,-,-,TRBV19
CATSRDGLADQETQYF,TGTGCCACCAGCAGAGATGGACTAGCGGACCAAGAGACCCAGTACTTC,TRBJ2-5,TRBD2,-,TRBV15
CAITQGGSGNTIYF,TGTGCCATCACCCAGGGGGGATCTGGAAACACCATATATTTT,TRBJ1-3,TRBD1,-,TRBV10-3
CASTRGAGGEKLFF,TGTGCCAGCACCCGGGGGGCAGGAGGAGAAAAACTGTTTTTT,TRBJ1-4,-,-,TRBV6-1
CASSLYQGGYGYTF,TGCGCCAGCAGCTTGTACCAGGGGGGCTATGGCTACACCTTC,TRBJ1-2,TRBD1,-,TRBV5-1
CASGLPRVGFLGDTQYF,TGTGCTAGTGGTTTGCCACGGGTGGGGTTTCTGGGAGATACGCAGTATTTT,TRBJ2-3,-,-,TRBV12-5
CAWTPGINYGYTF,TGTGCCTGGACCCCGGGGATCAACTATGGCTACACCTTC,TRBJ1-2,-,-,TRBV30
CSARGLAGTYF,TGCAGTGCTAGAGGACTAGCGGGGACGTATTTT,TRBJ2-3,TRBD2,once,TRBV20-1
CASSFIGDTQYF,TGTGCCAGCAGTTTCATCGGGGATACGCAGTATTTT,TRBJ2-3,-,-,TRBV6-6
CAITRGRETEAFF,TGTGCCATCACCCGGGGCAGAGAAACTGAAGCTTTCTTT,TRBJ1-1,-,-,TRBV10-3
CASSQARRVGSPLHF,TGCGCCAGCAGCCAAGCTAGGAGGGTAGGTTCACCCCTCCACTTT,TRBJ1-6,-,-,TRBV4-1
CASSATRAGELFF,TGTGCCAGCTCAGCCACACGCGCCGGGGAGCTGTTTTTT,TRBJ2-2,-,once,TRBV18
CASSSGGRDEQYF,TGTGCCAGCAGTTCAGGGGGCCGGGACGAGCAGTACTTC,TRBJ2-7,TRBD1,-,TRBV7-8
CASSDSNRHGELFF,TGTGCCAGCAGTGACTCTAACCGGCACGGGGAGCTGTTTTTT,TRBJ2-2,-,-,TRBV6-4
CSATLGGQTNEKLFF,TGCAGCGCCACCCTTGGGGGGCAAACTAATGAAAAACTGTTTTTT,TRBJ1-4,-,once,TRBV29-1
CASSFSPETQYF,TGTGCCAGCAGCTTTTCCCCAGAGACCCAGTACTTC,TRBJ2-5,-,few,TRBV7-9
CASSSGGGAKEQFF,TGTGCCAGCAGCTCGGGCGGGGGGGCAAAGGAGCAGTTCTTC,TRBJ2-1,TRBD2,-,TRBV5-4
CASRDRGFAAYGYTF,TGTGCCAGCAGGGACAGGGGGTTTGCTGCATATGGCTACACCTTC,TRBJ1-2,TRBD1,-,TRBV6-5
CASSQEVLRGTEAFF,TGCGCCAGCAGCCAAGAGGTTCTGCGGGGGACTGAAGCTTTCTTT,TRBJ1-1,-,-,TRBV4-1
CASGVAYEQYF,TGTGCCAGCGGAGTTGCCTACGAGCAGTACTTC,TRBJ2-7,-,-,TRBV2
CASSPRLAGNSYEQYF,TGTGCCAGCAGCCCAAGACTAGCGGGAAACTCCTACGAGCAGTACTTC,TRBJ2-7,TRBD2,-,TRBV9
CSVEGTGHNYGYTF,TGCAGCGTTGAGGGAACAGGCCATAACTATGGCTACACCTTC,TRBJ1-2,-,-,TRBV29-1
CASSDPTSGGRTDTQYF,TGTGCCAGCAGTGATCCTACTAGCGGGGGTCGCACAGATACGCAGTATTTT,TRBJ2-3,TRBD2,-,TRBV25-1
CASSASGGWSDTQYF,TGTGCCAGCAGCGCCTCAGGGGGGTGGTCAGATACGCAGTATTTT,TRBJ2-3,-,-,TRBV9
CASSLALGTGAEQYF,TGCGCCAGCAGCTTGGCCCTCGGGACAGGGGCCGAGCAGTACTTC,TRBJ2-7,TRBD1,-,TRBV5-1
CASGGAKKTEAFF,TGTGCCAGCGGTGGGGCGAAGAAGACTGAAGCTTTCTTT,TRBJ1-1,-,-,TRBV9
CASRTTGQPSRGTQHF,TGTGCCAGTAGGACTACGGGACAGCCTTCAAGGGGGACCCAGCATTTT,TRBJ1-5,TRBD1,-,TRBV19
CASSDPTHTEAFF,TGCGCCAGCAGTGACCCAACTCACACTGAAGCTTTCTTT,TRBJ1-1,-,-,TRBV10-1
CASSIGNTEAFF,TGTGCCAGTAGTATTGGTAACACTGAAGCTTTCTTT,TRBJ1-1,-,-,TRBV19
CASSVGQGSNQPQHF,TGTGCCAGCAGCGTCGGACAGGGGAGCAATCAGCCCCAGCATTTT,TRBJ1-5,TRBD1,-,TRBV9
CAGVSGNTIYF,TGTGCCGGGGTGAGCGGAAACACCATATATTTT,TRBJ1-3,-,many,TRBV19
CAISGTGRGGDGYTF,TGTGCCATCAGTGGGACAGGGAGAGGAGGGGATGGCTACACCTTC,TRBJ1-2,TRBD1,-,TRBV10-3
CSVVRAAEAEAFF,TGCAGCGTTGTAAGGGCAGCAGAGGCTGAAGCTTTCTTT,TRBJ1-1,-,-,TRBV29-1
CASSVENYGYTF,TGTGCCAGCAGCGTGGAGAACTATGGCTACACCTTC,TRBJ1-2,-,-,TRBV5-6
CASSWGQLTEAFF,TGTGCCAGCAGTTGGGGGCAGCTCACTGAAGCTTTCTTT,TRBJ1-1,-,few,TRBV27
CASTWRGSGANVLTF,TGTGCCAGCACCTGGCGGGGCTCTGGGGCCAACGTCCTGACTTTC,TRBJ2-6,-,-,TRBV5-6
CASSVQQGRLLNSPLHF,TGTGCCAGTAGTGTCCAACAGGGGCGCCTTCTCAATTCACCCCTCCACTTT,TRBJ1-6,TRBD1,once,TRBV19